The 26 T cell receptor beta chains reported below all come from one sample, sequenced in a study of T cell repertoires in cytomegalovirus infection. The antigens these receptors bind are not known. TCRdb reprocessed the reads with MiXCR, giving one entry per CDR3 protein. The repertoire has a few hundred thousand distinct CDR3 sequences, under 45% of them found once; the top ten carry 48%. Here the sequenced sample was cultured PBMCs, taken from culture after CMV antigen stimulation. Receptor source: a human donor in good health (CMV status not recorded). Some clones in this sample may be carry-over from other donors' samples.

This clonotype was detected a few times. The chain has TRBV7-9 and TRBJ1-4, with 7 positions matching TRBD1. The ends lost 6 bases at V and 8 bases at J; junction bases unmatched: 9. The germline V gene has CDR1 SEHNR and CDR2 FQNEAQ (reference sequence). The CDR3 length is 14 residues. CDR3 coding DNA: TGTGCCAGCAGGTTCACAGGGGTTGGCGAAAAACTGTTTTTT. Amino acids: CASRFTGVGEKLFF.

The chain has TRBV6-1 and TRBJ2-2, with unresolved D. CDR3 length equals 14 residues. V lost 7 bases, J lost 1 base, and 10 bases lay in between. Germline V gives CDR1 MNHNS, CDR2 SASEGT. CDR3 loop: CASTPRKNTGELFF. The CDR3 bases are TGTGCCAGCACCCCGAGGAAGAACACCGGGGAGCTGTTTTTT.

In its sample, this clonotype was seen once. The chain carries TRBV25-1 and TRBJ2-4; D gene ambiguous. The CDR3 has 13 residues. Germline CDR1 MGHDK, CDR2 SYGVNS. V was shortened by 3 bases and J by 6 bases, with 9 bases between the two germline ends. CDR3 coding DNA: TGTGCCAGCAGTGACCGGACCCCAAACATTCAGTACTTC. Protein sequence: CASSDRTPNIQYF.

The CDR3 loop reads CSAAGGGRRSYEQYF. Here the CDR3 DNA reads TGCAGCGCAGCGGGGGGGGGCCGGAGGTCTTACGAGCAGTACTTC. This sequence joins TRBV29-1 and TRBJ2-7, with TRBD2 identical over 10 bases. J lost 4 bases, V lost 7 bases, and 13 bases had no gene match. CDR1 is SQVTM, CDR2 ANQGSEA, per germline. The CDR3 sequence is 15 residues long.

The rearrangement joins TRBV6-6 to TRBJ1-2; D remains unclear. Trimming left V 6 bases short and J 0 bases short, with 14 bases between. In germline, CDR1 is MNHNY, CDR2 SVGAGI (reference sequence). CDR3 length: 15 residues. CDR3 coding DNA: TGTGCCAGCAGCGGGAGGTCAGTAGCTAACTATGGCTACACCTTC. Translation: CASSGRSVANYGYTF.

This clonotype was seen only a few times. This chain uses TRBV12-3 or TRBV12-4 with TRBJ1-5; TRBD1 matches at 9 bases. V shed 5 bases and J 6 bases; nucleotides not matched to a gene: 5. CDR3 length equals 14 residues. The CDR3 coding sequence is TGTGCCAGCAGTCAGACAGGGGGGGGTCAGCCCCAGCATTTT. Translating it yields CASSQTGGGQPQHF.

The rearrangement joins TRBV20-1 to TRBJ2-1; 8 bases map to TRBD2. The germline gives CDR1 DFQATT, CDR2 SNEGSKA (reference sequence). The CDR3 is 15 amino acids. With 0 bases clipped from V and 7 bases from J, the junction kept 8 bases outside the gene matches. The CDR3 is CSARDPAGATNEQFF. CDR3 nucleotide sequence: TGCAGTGCTAGAGATCCAGCGGGAGCTACGAATGAGCAGTTCTTC.

The chain carries TRBV7-8 and TRBJ2-5; 7 bases align to TRBD1. After removal of 3 bases from V and 5 bases from J, the junction contained 9 bases not matched to a gene. This CDR3 is 15 amino acids long. The germline V gene encodes CDR1 SGHVS and CDR2 FQNEAQ. The CDR3 region is CASSLQGQAQETQYF. CDR3 in DNA: TGTGCCAGCAGCTTGCAAGGACAGGCCCAGGAGACCCAGTACTTC.

In this sample, this clonotype turned up a few times. The chain combines TRBV7-9 with TRBJ2-1, with TRBD1 matching 7 bases. V trimming: 1 base; J trimming: 5 bases; junction bases outside the gene matches: 5. Looked up from germline, CDR1 is SEHNR and CDR2 is FQNEAQ (reference sequence). This CDR3 has 15 amino acids. CDR3 protein: CASSLGTGINNEQFF. CDR3 DNA sequence: TGTGCCAGCAGCTTAGGGACAGGTATAAACAATGAGCAGTTCTTC. Variable domain in full (rest from reference TRBV7-9 and TRBJ2-1): DTGVSQNPRHKITKRGQNVTFRCDPISEHNRLYWYRQTLGQGPEFLTYFQNEAQLEKSRLLSDRFSAERPKGSFSTLEIQRTEQGDSAMYLCASSLGTGINNEQFFGPGTRLTVL.

The chain joins TRBV6-1 to TRBJ2-6; a possible D gene is TRBD1 (5 bases). The CDR3 contains 15 residues. Trimming took 6 bases from V and 2 from J, leaving 11 bases between them. Germline CDR1 is MNHNS and CDR2 is SASEGT. The CDR3 DNA reads TGTGCCAGCAGCGGACAAAGCACTGGGGCCAACGTCCTGACTTTC. Translating gives CASSGQSTGANVLTF.

The CDR3 spells CASSLSASGKSNEQFF. DNA of the CDR3: TGTGCCAGCAGTTTATCGGCTAGCGGGAAAAGTAATGAGCAGTTCTTC. This chain connects TRBV27 to TRBJ2-1; TRBD2 matches at 9 bases. This CDR3 has 16 residues. After removal of 0 bases from V and 7 bases from J, the junction contained 7 bases not matched to a gene. Germline loops: CDR1 MNHEY, CDR2 SMNVEV (reference sequence).

This clonotype has just a few counts. The chain combines TRBV18 with TRBJ1-6; D possibly corresponds to TRBD1 (5 bases). This CDR3 comprises 14 residues. Germline V CDR1 and CDR2: KGHSH, LQKENI. Trimming left V 3 bases short and J 5 bases short, with 8 bases between. CDR3 sequence: CASSPRGNNSPLHF. Here the CDR3 DNA reads TGTGCCAGCTCACCGCGGGGGAATAATTCACCCCTCCACTTT.

Only one count was recorded for this clonotype. The chain uses TRBV7-2 and TRBJ2-3; possible D gene TRBD1, 5 bases. CDR1 SGHTA and CDR2 FQGNSA come from the germline V gene. The CDR3 is 14 residues long. Trimming shortened V by 4 bases and J by 6 bases, and 14 bases separated the two germline ends. The CDR3 loop is CASSSEWGADTQYF. CDR3 DNA sequence: TGTGCCAGCAGCTCGGAGTGGGGCGCGGATACGCAGTATTTT.

This rearrangement joins TRBV7-9 to TRBJ2-1; D is undetermined. This CDR3 spans 16 amino acids. Trimming shortened V by 5 bases and J by 2 bases, and 16 bases separated the two germline ends. Germline V gene lookup returns CDR1 SEHNR and CDR2 FQNEAQ (reference sequence). The CDR3 reads CASSAIHPLTYNEQFF. The CDR3 nucleotides are TGTGCCAGCAGCGCGATCCATCCCTTAACCTACAATGAGCAGTTCTTC.

This clonotype came up a few times. The genes are TRBV15 and TRBJ1-4, with a weak D call TRBD1 (6 bases). Germline CDR1 is LNHNV and CDR2 is YYDKDF (reference sequence). The CDR3 covers 16 residues. The V end lost 4 bases, the J end lost 0 bases, and 12 bases lay between the germline ends. The CDR3 loop is CATSTNRATTNEKLFF. The CDR3 DNA reads TGTGCCACCAGCACCAACAGGGCAACAACTAATGAAAAACTGTTTTTT.

This chain links TRBV5-4 with TRBJ2-1; TRBD2 might be the D (6 bases). V shed 4 bases and J shed 4 bases, with 21 bases lying between them. Germline V gene sequence: CDR1 SGHNT, CDR2 YYREEE (reference sequence). There are 17 residues in the CDR3. The CDR3 nucleotides read TGTGCCAGCAGCAAATGGGGGGATTTCGAAAAATACAATGAGCAGTTCTTC. Translation gives CASSKWGDFEKYNEQFF.

This clonotype has a handful of counts. The chain joins TRBV20-1 to TRBJ1-4, with D possibly matching TRBD1 (6 bases). V was clipped by 6 bases and J by 5 bases, with 19 bases between them. Germline assignment: CDR1 DFQATT and CDR2 SNEGSKA (reference sequence). The CDR3 totals 15 residues. The CDR3 coding sequence is TGCAGTGCGGCCAGAGGGGGGCAGGGGAATGAAAAACTGTTTTTT. This codes for CSAARGGQGNEKLFF.

The rearrangement uses TRBV29-1 and TRBJ1-1; D unclear. CDR1 and CDR2 from the germline V gene are SQVTM and ANQGSEA. This CDR3 has 13 residues. Deletions cut 4 bases from V and 0 bases from J, with 9 bases between. CDR3 sequence reads: CSVGEQMNTEAFF. The CDR3 coding sequence is TGCAGCGTTGGAGAACAGATGAACACTGAAGCTTTCTTT.

The genes are TRBV13 and TRBJ1-2, with a tentative D call TRBD1 (6 bases). The CDR3 is 15 residues long. The germline gives CDR1 PRHDT, CDR2 FYEKMQ (reference sequence). Trimming cost V 3 bases and J 2 bases, with 13 bases left between them. The chain's CDR3 is CASSLDSQLNYGYTF. CDR3 DNA sequence: TGTGCCAGCAGCTTGGACAGCCAACTCAACTATGGCTACACCTTC.

This clonotype has more than one count but fewer than ten. V is TRBV20-1 and J is TRBJ1-1; D uncertain. The V and J ends lost 3 bases and 3 bases respectively, with 11 bases between them. Per germline, CDR1 DFQATT and CDR2 SNEGSKA (reference sequence). The CDR3 contains 13 residues. The CDR3 sequence: CSASSPEDTEAFF. The CDR3 nucleotides read TGCAGTGCTAGCTCACCAGAGGACACTGAAGCTTTCTTT.

This clonotype was picked up a small number of times. This chain joins TRBV4-2 and TRBJ2-6; maybe TRBD1 (6 bases). The CDR3 contains 17 residues. The ends were cut back, 2 bases at V and 0 bases at J, with 11 bases in the middle. The V gene's germline CDR1 is LGHNA and CDR2 YNFKEQ. CDR3 DNA sequence: TGTGCCAGCAGCCAATACGGACAGCACTCTGGGGCCAACGTCCTGACTTTC. As protein: CASSQYGQHSGANVLTF.

This chain connects TRBV12-3 or TRBV12-4 to TRBJ2-7; 7 nucleotides match TRBD2. CDR3 length: 14 amino acids. With V trimmed by 3 bases and J by 3 bases, 5 bases remained unmatched. DNA of the CDR3: TGTGCCAGCAGTTTTGCGGGAGCTGGCTACGAGCAGTACTTC. As protein: CASSFAGAGYEQYF.

The genes are TRBV7-9 and TRBJ1-4; a possible D gene is TRBD1 (5 bases). The germline V gene encodes CDR1 SEHNR and CDR2 FQNEAQ (reference sequence). The CDR3 has 14 residues. Trimming stripped 1 base from V and 8 bases from J, with 11 bases between. The CDR3 DNA sequence: TGTGCCAGCAGCTTAGTCCAGGGCCGGGAAAAACTGTTTTTT. Protein: CASSLVQGREKLFF.

This sequence joins TRBV11-2 and TRBJ1-2, with D possibly TRBD1 on 6 matching bases. Deletions cut 8 bases from V and 4 bases from J, with 8 bases between. The CDR3 has 11 residues. The germline gives CDR1 SGHAT, CDR2 FQNNGV. Here the CDR3 reads CASQGIYGYTF. The DNA for the CDR3 is TGTGCCAGCCAGGGGATCTATGGCTACACCTTC.

This clonotype appeared many times. This chain connects TRBV7-2 to TRBJ1-5; TRBD1 aligns across 7 bases. CDR1 and CDR2 from the germline V gene are SGHTA and FQGNSA. The trim removed 9 bases at V and 5 bases at J, leaving 7 bases unmatched. The CDR3 has 13 amino acids. The CDR3 DNA reads TGTGCCAGTAGACAGGGTGTTGATCAGCCCCAGCATTTT. Its translation is CASRQGVDQPQHF.

The chain has TRBV7-8 and TRBJ2-4; D might be TRBD1 (5 bases). In germline, CDR1 is SGHVS, CDR2 FQNEAQ. CDR3 length: 14 residues. V lost 3 bases and J lost 8, with 14 bases in between. CDR3 loop: CASSLGSRDHIQYF. CDR3 coding DNA: TGTGCCAGCAGCTTGGGGTCCAGGGATCACATTCAGTACTTC.